A selection of T cell receptor beta chains follows, all from one sample in a study of post-analysis software for immune sequencing data. Each CDR3 protein gets one entry after TCRdb re-called the PCR reads with MiXCR. The data hold roughly 540,000 distinct CDR3 sequences, with around a third observed a single time. Specimen: blood. These receptors were obtained from a girl under 18 with multiple sclerosis. The CDR3 runs from the conserved cysteine through the conserved F or W. The D gene is left open where the match is weak. The listing skips clone size in some rows; elsewhere it reads once, few, many or a size class.

d_call: TRBD1
j_call: TRBJ1-2
clone_size: NA
v_call: TRBV12-3/TRBV12-4
cdr3_aa: CASSLTGVSGYTF
cdr3_nt: TGTGCCAGCAGTTTGACAGGGGTTTCTGGCTACACCTTC

d_call: NA
j_call: TRBJ1-1
clone_size: NA
v_call: TRBV7-9
cdr3_aa: CASTTDAYTEAFF
cdr3_nt: TGTGCCAGCACCACAGACGCTTACACTGAAGCTTTCTTT

d_call: NA
j_call: TRBJ2-6
clone_size: NA
v_call: TRBV5-6
cdr3_aa: CASSLGLSSGANVLTF
cdr3_nt: TGTGCCAGCAGCCTGGGACTGAGCTCTGGGGCCAACGTCCTGACTTTC

d_call: NA
j_call: TRBJ1-2
clone_size: NA
v_call: TRBV18
cdr3_aa: CASSPTWGRADHNYGYTF
cdr3_nt: TGTGCCAGCTCACCCACCTGGGGCAGGGCGGACCATAACTATGGCTACACCTTC

d_call: TRBD2
j_call: TRBJ2-1
clone_size: NA
v_call: TRBV7-9
cdr3_aa: CASSLSALAGASNNEQFF
cdr3_nt: TGTGCCAGCAGCTTAAGTGCTCTAGCGGGGGCCTCTAACAATGAGCAGTTCTTC

d_call: NA
j_call: TRBJ1-2
clone_size: once
v_call: TRBV27
cdr3_aa: CASSLTRGPYGYTF
cdr3_nt: TGTGCCAGCAGTTTAACCAGGGGACCCTATGGCTACACCTTC

d_call: NA
j_call: TRBJ2-1
clone_size: few
v_call: TRBV5-1
cdr3_aa: CASSVAVGSGEQFF
cdr3_nt: TGCGCCAGCAGCGTTGCGGTTGGGAGCGGTGAGCAGTTCTTC

d_call: NA
j_call: TRBJ2-7
clone_size: NA
v_call: TRBV9
cdr3_aa: CASSVDWRPYGQYF
cdr3_nt: TGTGCCAGCAGCGTAGATTGGAGGCCCTACGGGCAGTACTTC

d_call: TRBD1
j_call: TRBJ1-1
clone_size: NA
v_call: TRBV4-1
cdr3_aa: CASSQATRGRVEAFF
cdr3_nt: TGCGCCAGCAGCCAAGCAACGAGGGGGCGGGTTGAAGCTTTCTTT

d_call: NA
j_call: TRBJ2-5
clone_size: few
v_call: TRBV20-1
cdr3_aa: CSARPLGPVETQYF
cdr3_nt: TGCAGTGCTAGGCCACTAGGGCCGGTAGAGACCCAGTACTTC

d_call: NA
j_call: TRBJ1-6
clone_size: few
v_call: TRBV20-1
cdr3_aa: CSARGRDSPLHF
cdr3_nt: TGCAGTGCTAGAGGCAGGGATTCACCCCTCCACTTT

d_call: NA
j_call: TRBJ1-2
clone_size: many
v_call: TRBV29-1
cdr3_aa: CSVVRGHYGYTF
cdr3_nt: TGCAGCGTTGTACGGGGTCACTATGGCTACACCTTC

d_call: NA
j_call: TRBJ1-2
clone_size: few
v_call: TRBV6-5
cdr3_aa: CASRPPLTAFYGYTF
cdr3_nt: TGTGCCAGCAGACCTCCCCTGACAGCTTTCTATGGCTACACCTTC

d_call: TRBD1
j_call: TRBJ2-1
clone_size: NA
v_call: TRBV4-1
cdr3_aa: CASSRRTGERWNNEQFF
cdr3_nt: TGCGCCAGCAGCCGGAGAACAGGGGAAAGGTGGAACAATGAGCAGTTCTTC

d_call: NA
j_call: TRBJ1-5
clone_size: NA
v_call: TRBV20-1
cdr3_aa: CSARPLGYSNQPQHF
cdr3_nt: TGCAGTGCTAGACCTTTAGGATATAGCAATCAGCCCCAGCATTTT

d_call: TRBD1
j_call: TRBJ1-1
clone_size: NA
v_call: TRBV20-1
cdr3_aa: CSARQDRVGTEAFF
cdr3_nt: TGCAGTGCTAGACAAGACAGGGTGGGCACTGAAGCTTTCTTT

d_call: TRBD2
j_call: TRBJ2-3
clone_size: few
v_call: TRBV10-3
cdr3_aa: CAISEVAGDLSTDTQYF
cdr3_nt: TGTGCCATCAGTGAGGTAGCGGGGGACCTTAGCACAGATACGCAGTATTTT

d_call: TRBD2
j_call: TRBJ2-1
clone_size: few
v_call: TRBV4-2
cdr3_aa: CASSQFSGVYNEQFF
cdr3_nt: TGTGCCAGCAGCCAATTTAGCGGGGTCTACAATGAGCAGTTCTTC

d_call: NA
j_call: TRBJ1-5
clone_size: NA
v_call: TRBV28
cdr3_aa: CASSGAGGAEQPQHF
cdr3_nt: TGTGCCAGCAGTGGAGCGGGGGGCGCAGAACAGCCCCAGCATTTT

d_call: NA
j_call: TRBJ2-3
clone_size: few
v_call: TRBV7-8
cdr3_aa: CASSFAWDTQYF
cdr3_nt: TGTGCCAGCAGCTTCGCCTGGGATACGCAGTATTTT

d_call: NA
j_call: TRBJ2-3
clone_size: NA
v_call: TRBV7-9
cdr3_aa: CASSPLDTDTQYF
cdr3_nt: TGTGCCAGCAGCCCGCTAGACACAGATACGCAGTATTTT

d_call: TRBD1
j_call: TRBJ1-1
clone_size: NA
v_call: TRBV2
cdr3_aa: CAAQGLRNTEAFF
cdr3_nt: TGTGCCGCACAGGGGTTACGGAACACTGAAGCTTTCTTT

d_call: NA
j_call: TRBJ1-1
clone_size: NA
v_call: TRBV5-1
cdr3_aa: CASSLAVGNRPKNTEAFF
cdr3_nt: TGCGCCAGCAGCTTGGCTGTGGGCAACCGACCAAAGAACACTGAAGCTTTCTTT

d_call: NA
j_call: TRBJ2-7
clone_size: many
v_call: TRBV5-6
cdr3_aa: CASRHRITSYEQYF
cdr3_nt: TGTGCCAGCAGGCACAGAATAACCTCCTACGAGCAGTACTTC

d_call: NA
j_call: TRBJ1-1
clone_size: few
v_call: TRBV2
cdr3_aa: CASSDRGYAFF
cdr3_nt: TGTGCCAGCAGTGACAGGGGTTACGCTTTCTTT

d_call: TRBD2
j_call: TRBJ2-4
clone_size: NA
v_call: TRBV20-1
cdr3_aa: CSAEGLAENIQYF
cdr3_nt: TGCAGTGCGGAGGGACTAGCGGAAAACATTCAGTACTTC

d_call: NA
j_call: TRBJ2-3
clone_size: once
v_call: TRBV11-2
cdr3_aa: CASSLFSSPADTQYF
cdr3_nt: TGTGCCAGCAGCTTATTTTCGTCGCCGGCAGATACGCAGTATTTT

d_call: NA
j_call: TRBJ2-3
clone_size: NA
v_call: TRBV6-6
cdr3_aa: CASSPPGETDTQYF
cdr3_nt: TGTGCCAGCAGCCCCCCGGGAGAAACAGATACGCAGTATTTT

d_call: TRBD1
j_call: TRBJ1-5
clone_size: NA
v_call: TRBV7-9
cdr3_aa: CASSLAGQGGYQPQHF
cdr3_nt: TGTGCCAGCAGCTTAGCGGGACAGGGGGGATATCAGCCCCAGCATTTT

d_call: NA
j_call: TRBJ2-5
clone_size: NA
v_call: TRBV10-3
cdr3_aa: CAISEPTKGETQYF
cdr3_nt: TGTGCCATCAGTGAGCCGACTAAAGGGGAGACCCAGTACTTC

d_call: NA
j_call: TRBJ2-1
clone_size: NA
v_call: TRBV5-1
cdr3_aa: CASSLSRWGYNEQFF
cdr3_nt: TGCGCCAGCAGCTTGTCCCGATGGGGATACAATGAGCAGTTCTTC

d_call: NA
j_call: TRBJ1-2
clone_size: NA
v_call: TRBV5-1
cdr3_aa: CASSRDGKGYTF
cdr3_nt: TGCGCCAGCAGCCGGGACGGGAAAGGCTACACCTTC

d_call: NA
j_call: TRBJ2-7
clone_size: NA
v_call: TRBV20-1
cdr3_aa: CSAREPEKYYEQYF
cdr3_nt: TGCAGTGCTAGAGAACCAGAGAAATATTACGAGCAGTACTTC

d_call: NA
j_call: TRBJ1-2
clone_size: few
v_call: TRBV10-2
cdr3_aa: CASSESSRYGYTF
cdr3_nt: TGCGCCAGCAGTGAGTCGAGTCGCTATGGCTACACCTTC

d_call: TRBD1
j_call: TRBJ2-5
clone_size: NA
v_call: TRBV20-1
cdr3_aa: CSARGTVQQETQYF
cdr3_nt: TGCAGTGCTAGGGGGACAGTACAGCAAGAGACCCAGTACTTC

d_call: NA
j_call: TRBJ1-2
clone_size: NA
v_call: TRBV10-3
cdr3_aa: CAIRAGESYGYTF
cdr3_nt: TGTGCCATCAGAGCAGGGGAGAGCTATGGCTACACCTTC

d_call: NA
j_call: TRBJ1-1
clone_size: NA
v_call: TRBV7-2
cdr3_aa: CASSLVLGFGTEAFF
cdr3_nt: TGTGCCAGCAGCTTAGTATTGGGGTTTGGCACTGAAGCTTTCTTT

d_call: NA
j_call: TRBJ1-1
clone_size: NA
v_call: TRBV2
cdr3_aa: CASRVLNTEAFF
cdr3_nt: TGTGCCAGCAGGGTACTGAACACTGAAGCTTTCTTT

d_call: NA
j_call: TRBJ2-5
clone_size: NA
v_call: TRBV18
cdr3_aa: CASSPTVGYQETQYF
cdr3_nt: TGTGCCAGCTCACCCACGGTGGGGTACCAAGAGACCCAGTACTTC

d_call: TRBD1
j_call: TRBJ1-6
clone_size: NA
v_call: TRBV10-3
cdr3_aa: CAIRQGDSPLHF
cdr3_nt: TGTGCCATCAGACAGGGGGATTCACCCCTCCACTTT

d_call: NA
j_call: TRBJ2-7
clone_size: NA
v_call: TRBV2
cdr3_aa: CASRSVWDEQYF
cdr3_nt: TGTGCCAGCAGATCGGTTTGGGACGAGCAGTACTTC

d_call: NA
j_call: TRBJ1-4
clone_size: NA
v_call: TRBV20-1
cdr3_aa: CSANPGFNEKLFF
cdr3_nt: TGCAGTGCTAATCCAGGGTTTAATGAAAAACTGTTTTTT

d_call: NA
j_call: TRBJ2-7
clone_size: once
v_call: TRBV27
cdr3_aa: CASSLTDRPRGDYEQYF
cdr3_nt: TGTGCCAGCAGTTTGACCGACAGGCCACGAGGGGATTACGAGCAGTACTTC

d_call: NA
j_call: TRBJ2-7
clone_size: NA
v_call: TRBV14
cdr3_aa: CASSQESLFSSYEQYF
cdr3_nt: TGTGCCAGCAGCCAAGAATCGCTATTCAGCTCCTACGAGCAGTACTTC

d_call: NA
j_call: TRBJ1-2
clone_size: NA
v_call: TRBV4-1
cdr3_aa: CASSQSEAPRYGYTF
cdr3_nt: TGCGCCAGCAGCCAGTCAGAGGCGCCGAGGTATGGCTACACCTTC

d_call: NA
j_call: TRBJ2-7
clone_size: few
v_call: TRBV5-5
cdr3_aa: CASSLRGSQVRPYEQYF
cdr3_nt: TGTGCCAGCAGCTTGCGTGGCTCCCAAGTCAGGCCCTACGAGCAGTACTTC

d_call: NA
j_call: TRBJ2-7
clone_size: NA
v_call: TRBV5-1
cdr3_aa: CASRETSIDEQYF
cdr3_nt: TGCGCCAGCAGAGAGACTAGTATCGACGAGCAGTACTTC

d_call: TRBD1
j_call: TRBJ2-7
clone_size: few
v_call: TRBV5-1
cdr3_aa: CASSSGGRFEQYF
cdr3_nt: TGCGCCAGCAGCTCAGGGGGCCGTTTCGAGCAGTACTTC

d_call: NA
j_call: TRBJ2-1
clone_size: NA
v_call: TRBV5-1
cdr3_aa: CASSLIGSSYYEQFF
cdr3_nt: TGCGCCAGCAGCTTAATCGGCAGTAGCTACTACGAGCAGTTCTTC

d_call: TRBD2
j_call: TRBJ2-1
clone_size: few
v_call: TRBV27
cdr3_aa: CASSSGTSDSTGQFF
cdr3_nt: TGTGCCAGCAGCTCCGGGACTAGCGACTCCACTGGGCAGTTCTTC

d_call: NA
j_call: TRBJ1-1
clone_size: NA
v_call: TRBV19
cdr3_aa: CASSIRDTEAFF
cdr3_nt: TGTGCCAGTAGTATAAGGGACACTGAAGCTTTCTTT

d_call: TRBD2
j_call: TRBJ2-1
clone_size: few
v_call: TRBV7-2
cdr3_aa: CASSKIAGGFDNEQFF
cdr3_nt: TGTGCCAGCAGCAAAATAGCGGGGGGGTTTGACAATGAGCAGTTCTTC

d_call: NA
j_call: TRBJ1-2
clone_size: once
v_call: TRBV20-1
cdr3_aa: CSARDRADGYTF
cdr3_nt: TGCAGTGCTAGAGACAGGGCGGATGGCTACACCTTC

d_call: TRBD2
j_call: TRBJ2-3
clone_size: NA
v_call: TRBV5-8
cdr3_aa: CASSVRTSSIVDTQYF
cdr3_nt: TGTGCCAGCAGCGTTCGGACTAGCTCCATTGTAGATACGCAGTATTTT

d_call: TRBD1
j_call: TRBJ1-1
clone_size: few
v_call: TRBV29-1
cdr3_aa: CSVVRGQRVVGTEAFF
cdr3_nt: TGCAGCGTTGTAAGGGGACAGAGGGTGGTGGGGACTGAAGCTTTCTTT

d_call: NA
j_call: TRBJ2-5
clone_size: NA
v_call: TRBV29-1
cdr3_aa: CSVGSGGENQYF
cdr3_nt: TGCAGCGTTGGGAGCGGAGGGGAGAACCAGTACTTC